This entry features one T cell receptor (beta chain) sequence. Its antigen is not known. The sample belongs to a study of radiation and T cells in renal cell carcinoma. Time point indicated: blood 4 weeks post-SBRT, at nephrectomy. The treatment was: 15 Gy SBRT to primary tumor, nephrectomy 4 weeks later. Findings and caveats of the study: Pretreatment tumor biopsies were lacking, so baseline clonotypes are unknown.

The V gene's germline CDR1 is SGHRS and CDR2 YFSETQ. This CDR3 has 15 amino acids. The germline V and J ends were trimmed by 0 bases and 4 bases, with 13 bases remaining between them. Clones were sequenced by immunoSEQ multiplex PCR, and TCRdb holds only the in-frame ones, with some missing. Of about 170,000 clones listed, around 89% are singletons. This TCR came from a woman aged 45-65 years with renal cell carcinoma. Sample: blood, taken from a patient whose treatment included radiotherapy and nephrectomy. V gene TRBV5-1 combines with J gene TRBJ1-2; D call uncertain. The CDR3 region is CASSLGGPAGYGYTF. CDR3 nucleotides: TGCGCCAGCAGCTTGGGCGGGCCCGCTGGCTATGGCTACACCTTC.